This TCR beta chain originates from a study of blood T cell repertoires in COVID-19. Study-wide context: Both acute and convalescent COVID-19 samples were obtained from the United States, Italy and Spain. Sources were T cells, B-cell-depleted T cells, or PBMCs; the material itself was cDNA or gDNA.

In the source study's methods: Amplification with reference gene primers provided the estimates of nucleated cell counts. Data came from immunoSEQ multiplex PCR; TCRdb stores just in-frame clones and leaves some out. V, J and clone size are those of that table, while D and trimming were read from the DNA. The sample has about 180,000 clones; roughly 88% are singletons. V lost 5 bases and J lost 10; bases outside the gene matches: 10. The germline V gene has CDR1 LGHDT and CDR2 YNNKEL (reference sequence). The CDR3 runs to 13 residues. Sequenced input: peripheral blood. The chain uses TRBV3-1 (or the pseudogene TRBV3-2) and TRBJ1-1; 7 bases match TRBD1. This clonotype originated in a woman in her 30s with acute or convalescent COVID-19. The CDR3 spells CASSSLTGPAAFF. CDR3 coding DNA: TGTGCCAGCAGCTCCCTGACAGGGCCGGCAGCTTTCTTT.